One sample yielded the 15 T cell receptor beta chains listed below, sequenced in a study of T cell clones after liver transplantation (dated by TCRdb to about 2019). Libraries came from the immunoSEQ multiplex PCR assay. The immuneACCESS repertoire file appears here via TCRdb, limited to in-frame rearrangements. These files lack a portion of the clones; in checked studies, under half of the deficit traces to unresolved V genes, and the cause of the others is not known. The sample table lists 9,500 to 10,000 clones, about two thirds of them with a count of one. The ten largest clones capture roughly a fifth of the sample. Sequencing used CD8+ T cells from blood, obtained at the approximately 16-month timepoint. All receptors derive from a human patient who received a liver transplant. After a transplant, the donor of the graft may account for some T cells.

Relative to its sample, this clone is medium-sized. The CDR3 DNA reads TGTGCCAGCAGCTCCCCAGGGAGAGGAGGCTACGAGCAGTACTTC. Its protein is CASSSPGRGGYEQYF. The rearrangement joins TRBV11-2 to TRBJ2-7, with D possibly being TRBD1 or TRBD2 (5 bases each). In germline, CDR1 is SGHAT, CDR2 FQNNGV. There are 15 residues in the CDR3. V dropped 4 bases and J dropped 3 bases, with 16 bases sitting between them.

This chain uses TRBV2 with TRBJ2-7, with D uncertain. Germline CDR1 reads SNHLY; CDR2 reads FYNNEI. V lost 5 bases, J lost 3 bases, and 35 bases lay in between. CDR3 length equals 21 residues. The chain's CDR3 is CASSLIPPPLSTVGRDYEQYF. CDR3 DNA: TGTGCCAGCAGTCTAATCCCGCCACCACTTTCTACCGTCGGGCGTGACTACGAGCAGTACTTC.

This clone showed up just once. V and J are TRBV2 and TRBJ1-4; D is perhaps TRBD1 (5 bases). The CDR3 length is 14 residues. Germline CDR1 reads SNHLY; CDR2 reads FYNNEI. With 5 bases removed from V and 8 bases from J, the gap between germline ends came to 15 bases. CDR3 in amino acids: CASSSWGEGEKLFF. Written as DNA, the CDR3 is TGTGCCAGCAGTTCCTGGGGGGAGGGCGAAAAACTGTTTTTT.

CDR3 region: CASTLGQGNQETQYF. CDR3 DNA: TGTGCCAGCACCCTCGGACAGGGAAATCAAGAGACCCAGTACTTC. The V and J genes are TRBV28 and TRBJ2-5; 8 bases fit TRBD1. V was pared by 7 bases and J by 2 bases, with 9 bases of the junction left unmatched. The CDR3 spans 15 residues. Germline CDR1 and CDR2: MDHEN and SYDVKM.

This chain connects TRBV2 to TRBJ1-1, with 7 bases matching TRBD1. The V gene's germline CDR1 is SNHLY and CDR2 FYNNEI. The trim removed 4 bases at V and 3 bases at J, leaving 11 bases unmatched. There are 16 residues in the CDR3. The CDR3 spells CASSGGQGVDYTEAFF. Written as DNA, the CDR3 is TGTGCCAGCAGTGGTGGCCAGGGGGTCGACTACACTGAAGCTTTCTTT.

This clone was observed a handful of times. The rearrangement joins TRBV7-6 to TRBJ2-2; D uncertain. The V end was cut by 4 bases, the J end by 0 bases, with 15 bases between. CDR1 SGHVS and CDR2 FNYEAQ come from the germline V gene. The CDR3 contains 17 residues. The CDR3 coding sequence is TGTGCCAGCAGCTCTCCCCTGATGGGAACGAACACCGGGGAGCTGTTTTTT. It is translated as CASSSPLMGTNTGELFF.

The V gene is TRBV7-2, the J gene TRBJ2-4; maybe TRBD2 (6 bases). The CDR3 is 19 residues long. V was pared by 4 bases and J by 4 bases, with 26 bases between. CDR1 and CDR2 from the germline V gene are SGHTA and FQGNSA. The DNA for the CDR3 is TGTGCCAGCAGCTCAACGACGAGGGGTTGGAGGGGTAATAAAAACATTCAGTACTTC. Encoded protein: CASSSTTRGWRGNKNIQYF.

This clone was counted only a few times. This CDR3 is also generated by other DNA sequences in the sample. The rearrangement links TRBV19 to TRBJ1-5; 7 bases map to TRBD1. CDR3 size: 12 residues. J was trimmed by 4 bases and V by 6 bases; bases with no gene match: 0. Germline CDR1 is LNHDA and CDR2 is SQIVND (reference sequence). CDR3 protein: CASRTGNQPQHF. The DNA of the CDR3 is TGTGCCAGTAGGACAGGGAATCAGCCCCAGCATTTT.

The J gene is TRBJ2-3, the V gene TRBV7-6; 7 bases map to TRBD2. This CDR3 is 14 amino acids long. The J segment lost 3 bases and the V segment lost 4 bases, leaving 4 bases of the junction unmatched. Looked up from germline, CDR1 is SGHVS and CDR2 is FNYEAQ. The CDR3 loop reads CASSSGLETDTQYF. In DNA form, the CDR3 reads TGTGCCAGCAGCTCCGGACTAGAGACAGATACGCAGTATTTT.

This chain uses TRBV27 with TRBJ2-1, with 10 bases matching TRBD2. The junction had 9 bases not matched to a gene; V was cut back by 8 bases and J by 8 bases. This CDR3 comprises 14 residues. The germline V gene has CDR1 MNHEY and CDR2 SMNVEV (reference sequence). CDR3 DNA: TGTGCCAGCCTTAAGCTAGCGGGAGTCCATGAGCAGTTCTTC. Amino acids: CASLKLAGVHEQFF.

V usage is TRBV5-1 and J usage is TRBJ2-3; D gene unclear. CDR1 and CDR2 from the germline V gene are SGHRS and YFSETQ. With 4 bases removed from V and 1 base from J, the gap between germline ends came to 16 bases. The CDR3 consists of 16 residues. The CDR3 is CASSTLPSSRTDTQYF. The CDR3 DNA follows: TGCGCCAGCAGCACCCTCCCGAGCTCTCGCACAGATACGCAGTATTTT. Filled out from reference TRBV5-1 and TRBJ2-3, the complete variable domain reads KAGVTQTPRYLIKTRGQQVTLSCSPISGHRSVSWYQQTPGQGLQFLFEYFSETQRNKGNFPGRFSGRQFSNSRSEMNVSTLELGDSALYLCASSTLPSSRTDTQYFGPGTRLTVL.

The gene calls are TRBV29-1 and TRBJ2-2; perhaps TRBD2 as D (6 bases). V lost 4 bases and J 7 bases, leaving 19 bases between the germline ends. The CDR3 is made up of 15 amino acids. CDR1 SQVTM and CDR2 ANQGSEA come from the germline V gene. CDR3 sequence (DNA): TGCAGCGTTGCCGAGCGCACGGACGGGAGCGGGGAGCTGTTTTTT. Its protein product is CSVAERTDGSGELFF.

By frequency in the sample, this clone is medium-sized. The chain recombines TRBV9 with TRBJ1-5; TRBD1 aligns across 8 bases. V dropped 0 bases and J dropped 5; count of bases not matched to a gene: 7. The CDR3 is 16 residues long. Germline assignment: CDR1 SGDLS and CDR2 YYNGEE. CDR3 nucleotides: TGTGCCAGCAGCGTAGGGACAGGGAATCAGGATCAGCCCCAGCATTTT. Its protein product is CASSVGTGNQDQPQHF.

This chain links TRBV25-1 with TRBJ1-2; 7 nucleotides agree with TRBD1. Germline loops: CDR1 MGHDK, CDR2 SYGVNS. Germline trimming cut 6 bases from V and 8 bases from J; bases unmatched to any gene: 9. There are 13 residues in the CDR3. The CDR3 region is CASSPQGLGGYTF. For the CDR3, the DNA is TGTGCCAGCAGCCCACAGGGGTTGGGCGGCTACACCTTC.

V is TRBV29-1 and J is TRBJ2-1, with a possible D match to TRBD1 (5 bases). The CDR3 is 12 amino acids. The ends were cut back, 8 bases at V and 3 bases at J, with 11 bases in the middle. Germline CDR1 reads SQVTM; CDR2 reads ANQGSEA. CDR3 coding DNA: TGCAGCACCCTTAGGGGCTACAATGAGCAGTTCTTC. This codes for CSTLRGYNEQFF.